A selection of T cell receptor beta chains follows, all from one sample in a study of CD8+ T cells in alopecia areata. Assay: immunoSEQ multiplex PCR; the TCRdb copy retains only in-frame clones and omits some. The sample shows roughly 190,000 clones, 60% of them seen only once. The source material was CD4+ T cells sorted from blood, sampled at week 4, from a patient treated with tofacitinib. These TCRs come from a human donor with alopecia areata. CDR3s include the opening cysteine and the closing phenylalanine or tryptophan. Each record gives: D gene, clone size, V gene, CDR3 length, J gene, CDR3 DNA, CDR3 protein. D genes are given only for firm matches. Expanded clones are given a class, and other clones once, few, many or no size at all.

>.|.|TRBV2|17|TRBJ2-6
TGTGCCAGCAGTGAAAGATGGAGGGTACCTGGGGCCAACGTCCTGACTTTC
CASSERWRVPGANVLTF
>TRBD2|.|TRBV6-5|15|TRBJ2-7
TGTGCCAGCAGTCTAGGGGCTAGCGGGAAGGGCGAGCAGTACTTC
CASSLGASGKGEQYF
>.|.|TRBV5-1|12|TRBJ2-7
TGCGCCAGCAGCTTGGGCGGATACGAGCAGTACTTC
CASSLGGYEQYF
>.|.|TRBV4-3|14|TRBJ2-3
TGCGCCAGCAGCCATACTCCCAGCACAGATACGCAGTATTTT
CASSHTPSTDTQYF
>.|few|TRBV4-2|15|TRBJ1-1
TGTGCCAGCGGTCCCGGGACGGAGGCAGTCACTGAAGCTTTCTTT
CASGPGTEAVTEAFF
>TRBD1|.|TRBV29-1|13|TRBJ1-2
TGCAGCGTTTTGGACAGGACTAACTATGGCTACACCTTC
CSVLDRTNYGYTF
>TRBD1|few|TRBV29-1|15|TRBJ2-5
TGCAGCGTTGAAGGGACAGGAGCCTACCAAGAGACCCAGTACTTC
CSVEGTGAYQETQYF
>.|.|TRBV7-2|15|TRBJ2-6
TGTGCCAGCAGGCCGTCAGTCTCTGGGGCCAACGTCCTGACTTTC
CASRPSVSGANVLTF
>TRBD1|.|TRBV30|14|TRBJ1-2
TGTGCCTGCCCCGACAGGGGACCTAACTATGGCTACACCTTC
CACPDRGPNYGYTF
>TRBD1|few|TRBV25-1|15|TRBJ1-2
TGTGCCAGCAGTGCCCTACAGGGGGCAACCTATGGCTACACCTTC
CASSALQGATYGYTF
>.|few|TRBV14|13|TRBJ2-2
TGTGCCAGCAGCCAAGAACGGGGCGGGGAGCTGTTTTTT
CASSQERGGELFF
>.|.|TRBV25-1|13|TRBJ2-1
TGTGCCAGTAACGGGTTTAGCGGCGATGAGCAGTTCTTC
CASNGFSGDEQFF
>.|.|TRBV19|14|TRBJ2-7
TGTGCCAGAATGACAGGTCCGCCCTCCTACGAGCAGTACTTC
CARMTGPPSYEQYF
>.|.|TRBV15|15|TRBJ1-5
TGTGCCACCAGCTCGGGCAGGTATAGCAATCAGCCCCAGCATTTT
CATSSGRYSNQPQHF
>TRBD2|.|TRBV4-2|17|TRBJ2-7
TGTGCCAGCAGCCAAGAAGTCGGCGGGAGGGCCCACTACGAGCAGTACTTC
CASSQEVGGRAHYEQYF
>.|.|TRBV27|15|TRBJ1-1
TGTGCCAGCAGTTCGCCATTGGGGGGCCACACTGAAGCTTTCTTT
CASSSPLGGHTEAFF
>TRBD2|.|TRBV9|17|TRBJ2-4
TGTGCCAGCAGCGTAGGGGAGGGATCTCTAGCCAAAAACATTCAGTACTTC
CASSVGEGSLAKNIQYF
>.|.|TRBV30|15|TRBJ2-5
TGTGCCTGGAGTGTTGGAGGGGGCGGAAGAGAGACCCAGTACTTC
CAWSVGGGGRETQYF
>TRBD1|few|TRBV30|12|TRBJ1-2
TGTGCCTGGAGAAGGGACAGAGATGGCTACACCTTC
CAWRRDRDGYTF
>.|.|TRBV18|12|TRBJ2-7
TGTGCCAGCTCAATCACAGCGACCGAGCAGTACTTC
CASSITATEQYF
>.|.|TRBV9|15|TRBJ2-5
TGTGCCAGCAGCGCAATGGACACCTACCTCGGGACCCAGTACTTC
CASSAMDTYLGTQYF
>.|.|TRBV29-1|14|TRBJ2-3
TGCAGCGTTAAGCCCACAGGGACCCAGGATACGCAGTATTTT
CSVKPTGTQDTQYF
>.|few|TRBV28|14|TRBJ2-2
TGTGCCAGCAGTTTTCCTGGGGTCGGCGGGGAGCTGTTTTTT
CASSFPGVGGELFF
>TRBD1|.|TRBV15|15|TRBJ2-7
TGTGCCACCAGCAGAGGGACAGGAAGCTCCTACGAGCAGTACTTC
CATSRGTGSSYEQYF
>.|few|TRBV2|11|TRBJ2-7
TGTGCCAGCGGCAGGTCCTACGAGCAGTACTTC
CASGRSYEQYF
>.|.|TRBV28|11|TRBJ1-2
TGTGCCAGCAGTGGACGCTATGGCTACACCTTC
CASSGRYGYTF
>.|.|TRBV20-1|10|TRBJ2-5
TGCAGTGCCCCCCGCGGCACCCAGTACTTC
CSAPRGTQYF
>.|.|TRBV5-1|15|TRBJ2-5
TGCGCCAGCAGCTTGGGTGGTAGGAGGGAAGAGACCCAGTACTTC
CASSLGGRREETQYF